Listed below are T cell receptor beta chains from one sample, sequenced in a study of cytomegalovirus exposure and HLA in healthy donors. Assay used: immunoSEQ multiplex PCR; TCRdb lists only in-frame clones, some missing. Found here are more than 95,000 clones, approximately 80% of them singletons; the top ten hold less than 2.5%. The source material was PBMCs. Receptors originate from a man between 50 and 59 years old in good health and CMV-seronegative. Both conserved end residues are part of each CDR3. D genes are given only for firm matches. Clone sizes are given selectively: once, few, many, or a class where the clone is expanded.

clone size	V gene	D gene	J gene	CDR3 protein	CDR3 DNA
-	TRBV2	-	TRBJ2-7	CATQGRAYEQYF	TGTGCCACGCAGGGGCGAGCCTACGAGCAGTACTTC
-	TRBV19	TRBD2	TRBJ2-3	CASRGTSGGTSSDTQYF	TGTGCCAGTAGGGGGACTAGCGGGGGGACCAGTTCAGATACGCAGTATTTT
-	TRBV5-1	-	TRBJ2-5	CASSLAEGGLGETQYF	TGCGCCAGCAGCTTGGCCGAGGGGGGGCTTGGGGAGACCCAGTACTTC
-	TRBV5-1	-	TRBJ2-6	CASSRGSSGANVLTF	TGCGCCAGCAGCCGAGGTAGCTCTGGGGCCAACGTCCTGACTTTC
-	TRBV6-5	TRBD1	TRBJ1-2	CASSSDRGVLYGYTF	TGTGCCAGCAGTTCAGACAGGGGGGTCCTCTATGGCTACACCTTC
-	TRBV21-1	-	TRBJ2-2	CASSASGLGGTGELFF	TGTGCCAGCAGCGCCTCGGGACTAGGGGGAACCGGGGAGCTGTTTTTT
-	TRBV7-6	-	TRBJ1-1	CASSLGGRDTEAFF	TGTGCCAGCAGCTTAGGGGGCAGGGACACTGAAGCTTTCTTT
-	TRBV2	-	TRBJ1-5	CASSGGRHPQHF	TGTGCCAGCAGTGGAGGGAGACATCCCCAGCATTTT
few	TRBV7-9	-	TRBJ1-2	CASSFRGANYGYTF	TGTGCCAGCAGCTTCCGGGGAGCAAACTATGGCTACACCTTC
-	TRBV5-4	-	TRBJ2-2	CASSLAAGRVGTGELFF	TGTGCCAGCAGCTTGGCCGCCGGCAGGGTAGGGACCGGGGAGCTGTTTTTT
-	TRBV11-3	TRBD1	TRBJ2-3	CASSLDGQATDTQYF	TGTGCCAGCAGCTTAGATGGACAGGCCACAGATACGCAGTATTTT
-	TRBV6-4	TRBD1	TRBJ1-4	CASSDPGQDPNEKLFF	TGTGCCAGCAGTGACCCTGGACAGGATCCTAATGAAAAACTGTTTTTT
few	TRBV6-1	-	TRBJ1-1	CASRTTGGTGTEAFF	TGTGCCAGCAGAACAACGGGGGGGACGGGCACTGAAGCTTTCTTT
-	TRBV19	-	TRBJ1-1	CASTRPESEGTEAFF	TGTGCCAGTACCCGCCCGGAAAGTGAGGGCACTGAAGCTTTCTTT
once	TRBV29-1	-	TRBJ2-7	CSATGTEQYF	TGCAGCGCCACAGGGACCGAGCAGTACTTC
-	TRBV7-2	TRBD2	TRBJ2-7	CASRDPSGGREYF	TGTGCCAGCAGGGATCCTAGCGGGGGGAGGGAGTACTTC
-	TRBV10-1	-	TRBJ2-3	CASSEGQTTDTQYF	TGCGCCAGCAGTGAAGGACAGACGACAGATACGCAGTATTTT
-	TRBV25-1	TRBD1	TRBJ2-2	CASTPTGPNTGELFF	TGTGCCAGCACTCCGACAGGGCCGAACACCGGGGAGCTGTTTTTT
few	TRBV6-6	TRBD1	TRBJ1-5	CASSSPTGPGNQPQHF	TGTGCCAGCAGTTCACCGACAGGGCCAGGCAATCAGCCCCAGCATTTT
-	TRBV29-1	-	TRBJ2-6	CSPPGTRFSSGANVLTF	TGCAGCCCGCCCGGGACTCGATTTAGCTCTGGGGCCAACGTCCTGACTTTC
-	TRBV4-1	-	TRBJ1-1	CASSQESVVRLKGDTEAFF	TGCGCCAGCAGCCAAGAATCAGTCGTTAGGTTGAAGGGGGACACTGAAGCTTTCTTT
few	TRBV4-3	-	TRBJ2-3	CASSQLRGMEGDTQYF	TGCGCCAGCAGCCAACTAAGAGGGATGGAAGGGGATACGCAGTATTTT
few	TRBV18	-	TRBJ1-2	CASSPAGSGYTF	TGTGCCAGCTCACCGGCGGGGAGCGGCTACACCTTC
-	TRBV10-3	TRBD1	TRBJ1-2	CAISEGTEIPRDYGYTF	TGTGCCATCAGTGAAGGGACAGAGATACCCAGGGACTATGGCTACACCTTC
-	TRBV7-8	-	TRBJ2-7	CASSLGRLPLYEQYF	TGTGCCAGCAGCTTAGGCAGGCTTCCCCTCTACGAGCAGTACTTC
-	TRBV11-2	TRBD1	TRBJ1-1	CASSRTGGKLTEAFF	TGTGCCAGCAGCCGGACAGGGGGCAAATTGACTGAAGCTTTCTTT
-	TRBV15	TRBD1	TRBJ1-6	CATSRDSTGVASPLHF	TGTGCCACCAGCAGAGACTCGACAGGGGTGGCTTCACCCCTCCACTTT
-	TRBV4-2	-	TRBJ2-1	CASSQDWRSGWGEQFF	TGTGCCAGCAGCCAAGATTGGAGGAGCGGTTGGGGTGAGCAGTTCTTC
-	TRBV2	-	TRBJ2-2	CASSAGLENTGELFF	TGTGCCAGCAGTGCAGGGTTGGAGAACACCGGGGAGCTGTTTTTT
-	TRBV10-1	TRBD1	TRBJ2-1	CASSSGGDYNEQFF	TGCGCCAGCAGCTCAGGGGGCGACTACAATGAGCAGTTCTTC
-	TRBV5-1	-	TRBJ1-1	CASSPEARNTEAFF	TGCGCCAGCAGCCCGGAGGCGAGGAACACTGAAGCTTTCTTT
-	TRBV6-1	TRBD2	TRBJ2-1	CASSDGGGNNEQFF	TGTGCCAGCAGTGACGGCGGGGGTAACAATGAGCAGTTCTTC
few	TRBV7-9	-	TRBJ1-5	CASSPGGAQHF	TGTGCCAGCAGCCCCGGGGGGGCCCAGCATTTT
once	TRBV5-6	TRBD1	TRBJ2-2	CASSRQGATGELFF	TGTGCCAGCAGCAGACAGGGGGCAACCGGGGAGCTGTTTTTT
-	TRBV28	-	TRBJ2-1	CASSLGRGGLYNEQFF	TGTGCCAGCAGTTTAGGGAGGGGGGGACTTTACAATGAGCAGTTCTTC
-	TRBV7-7	-	TRBJ2-1	CASSLDRSSYNEQFF	TGTGCCAGCAGCTTAGACCGGAGCTCCTACAATGAGCAGTTCTTC
-	TRBV19	-	TRBJ1-1	CASNSAVSGYAEAFF	TGTGCCAGTAACTCAGCGGTTTCCGGGTACGCTGAAGCTTTCTTT
-	TRBV13	TRBD1	TRBJ1-2	CASSLGQGTEAF	TGTGCCAGCAGCTTAGGCCAGGGGACAGAGGCGTTC
-	TRBV6-1	TRBD1	TRBJ1-2	CASSRPGQGHYGYTF	TGTGCCAGCAGCCGGCCGGGACAGGGTCACTATGGCTACACCTTC
-	TRBV18	-	TRBJ1-5	CASSPGTGGNQPQHF	TGTGCCAGCTCCCCCGGAACCGGGGGCAATCAGCCCCAGCATTTT
-	TRBV5-5	TRBD1	TRBJ1-4	CASSLAAGGNEKLFF	TGTGCCAGCAGCTTGGCTGCAGGGGGCAATGAAAAACTGTTTTTT
few	TRBV7-9	-	TRBJ2-3	CASRNSQQGPEDTQYF	TGTGCCAGCAGAAACAGCCAACAGGGACCCGAAGATACGCAGTATTTT
-	TRBV18	TRBD1	TRBJ2-3	CASSPQGQGSTDTQYF	TGTGCCAGCTCACCACAAGGACAGGGTAGCACAGATACGCAGTATTTT